The rows below give T cell receptor beta chains drawn from one sample of a study of cytomegalovirus exposure and HLA in healthy donors. Only in-frame clones appear in the TCRdb table, and some are missing; sequencing was by immunoSEQ multiplex PCR. Here the sample spans about 250,000 clones, 75% to 85% being singletons. Sequencing was carried out using PBMCs. Every receptor here comes from a girl between 2 and 10 years old in good health and CMV-seronegative. CDR3s include the opening cysteine and the closing phenylalanine or tryptophan. A D gene is named only where the DNA matches it firmly. Size is omitted from some rows. Given values are once, few, many or a class for expanded clones.

j_call	d_call	clone_size	v_call	cdr3_aa	cdr3_nt
TRBJ1-5	.	.	TRBV6-6	CASSRTQGGNQPQHF	TGTGCCAGCAGTCGTACCCAGGGTGGCAATCAGCCCCAGCATTTT
TRBJ2-7	.	.	TRBV6-1	CASSEMGDPTGLIYEQYF	TGTGCCAGCAGTGAAATGGGAGACCCCACGGGACTTATCTACGAGCAGTACTTC
TRBJ2-3	TRBD2	.	TRBV5-1	CASSLAVSSGGPSTDTQYF	TGCGCCAGCAGCTTGGCCGTTAGTAGCGGGGGGCCTAGCACAGATACGCAGTATTTT
TRBJ2-7	TRBD2	.	TRBV27	CASSLSPGLAAYEQYF	TGTGCCAGCAGTTTATCGCCGGGACTAGCGGCCTACGAGCAGTACTTC
TRBJ2-3	TRBD2	.	TRBV9	CASSLTTSVPDTQYF	TGTGCCAGCAGCCTAACGACTAGCGTACCAGATACGCAGTATTTT
TRBJ1-6	.	few	TRBV7-9	CASSFLDSQDSPLHF	TGTGCCAGCAGCTTCCTCGACAGTCAAGATTCACCCCTCCACTTT
TRBJ1-4	.	.	TRBV4-1	CASSQTPAQTVEEKLFF	TGCGCCAGCAGCCAAACCCCGGCACAAACGGTGGAGGAAAAACTGTTTTTT
TRBJ1-2	.	.	TRBV28	CASVWSGYSWGYTF	TGTGCCAGCGTATGGAGCGGCTACAGCTGGGGCTACACCTTC
TRBJ2-7	TRBD1	once	TRBV2	CASVGDSSSYEQYF	TGTGCCAGCGTGGGGGACAGTAGCTCCTACGAGCAGTACTTC
TRBJ1-5	TRBD1	few	TRBV6-1	CASSPRTGHQPQHF	TGTGCCAGCAGTCCGCGGACAGGCCATCAGCCCCAGCATTTT
TRBJ2-3	TRBD2	.	TRBV4-2	CASSQAGTSGSRGDTQYF	TGTGCCAGCAGCCAGGCAGGGACTAGCGGGAGCCGGGGAGATACGCAGTATTTT
TRBJ1-1	.	.	TRBV12-5	CASARWGGNTEAFF	TGTGCTAGTGCCCGTTGGGGCGGGAACACTGAAGCTTTCTTT
TRBJ1-1	.	.	TRBV9	CASSVGSPAEAFF	TGTGCCAGCAGCGTAGGAAGCCCCGCAGAAGCTTTCTTT
TRBJ2-7	.	.	TRBV4-1	CASSQDLIQGPGGGILYEQYF	TGCGCCAGCAGCCAAGATCTGATTCAGGGGCCTGGAGGGGGCATTTTATACGAGCAGTACTTC
TRBJ2-7	.	.	TRBV28	CASSPQGTYEQYF	TGTGCCAGCAGTCCACAGGGTACCTACGAGCAGTACTTC
TRBJ2-7	TRBD2	.	TRBV28	CASSLSRTSEVEQYF	TGTGCCAGCAGTTTATCGCGGACTAGCGAGGTCGAGCAGTACTTC
TRBJ1-6	.	once	TRBV27	CASSFSYNSPLHF	TGTGCCAGCAGCTTCTCCTATAATTCACCCCTCCACTTT
TRBJ1-4	.	few	TRBV2	CASSERGLGNEKLFF	TGTGCCAGCAGTGAGCGGGGCCTCGGTAATGAAAAACTGTTTTTT
TRBJ1-2	TRBD1	.	TRBV4-1	CASSQAGAGPGQYYGYTF	TGCGCCAGCAGCCAAGCCGGAGCGGGCCCGGGACAGTACTATGGCTACACCTTC
TRBJ2-1	TRBD2	.	TRBV9	CASSGPPGGLLEQFF	TGTGCCAGCAGCGGACCCCCGGGAGGGCTGCTTGAGCAGTTCTTC
TRBJ2-5	.	.	TRBV5-4	CASSAPNAGRETQYF	TGTGCCAGCAGCGCCCCCAATGCAGGCCGGGAGACCCAGTACTTC
TRBJ2-2	.	.	TRBV11-2	CASSSIAVNTGELFF	TGTGCCAGCAGCTCTATAGCCGTAAACACCGGGGAGCTGTTTTTT
TRBJ2-3	.	.	TRBV7-2	CASSFRGTDTQYF	TGTGCCAGCAGCTTTCGGGGCACAGATACGCAGTATTTT
TRBJ2-2	.	.	TRBV19	CASTPLTSVNTGELFF	TGTGCCAGTACCCCCCTGACTAGTGTGAACACCGGGGAGCTGTTTTTT
TRBJ2-1	TRBD1	.	TRBV7-7	CASSFQGDNEQFF	TGTGCCAGCAGCTTCCAGGGGGACAATGAGCAGTTCTTC
TRBJ2-7	.	.	TRBV9	CASSSTGSGTYEQYF	TGTGCCAGCAGTTCTACAGGGAGTGGGACCTACGAGCAGTACTTC
TRBJ1-3	.	.	TRBV7-9	CASNTNLGREASGNTIYF	TGTGCCAGCAATACGAACCTGGGCAGGGAGGCCTCTGGAAACACCATATATTTT
TRBJ2-6	TRBD2	once	TRBV7-3	CASRDWTSADSGANVLTF	TGTGCCAGCCGAGACTGGACTAGCGCTGACTCTGGGGCCAACGTCCTGACTTTC
TRBJ1-6	TRBD1	few	TRBV30	CAWSGKDRSPSPLHF	TGTGCCTGGAGTGGAAAGGACAGGAGCCCTTCACCCCTCCACTTT
TRBJ1-1	.	.	TRBV7-9	CSSSPPSTGNTEAFF	TGTTCCAGCAGCCCCCCTTCTACGGGGAACACTGAAGCTTTCTTT
TRBJ1-4	TRBD1	.	TRBV28	CASRVQGVLVGEKLFF	TGTGCCAGCAGGGTACAGGGGGTTCTTGTAGGTGAAAAACTGTTTTTT
TRBJ1-4	.	.	TRBV4-1	CASSQGGLTSEKLFF	TGCGCCAGCAGCCAAGGGGGGTTAACTAGCGAAAAACTGTTTTTT
TRBJ2-7	.	.	TRBV19	CASSNHGGAEQYF	TGTGCCAGTAGTAACCACGGGGGTGCCGAGCAGTACTTC
TRBJ1-4	TRBD1	few	TRBV28	CASSLGQSNEKLFF	TGTGCCAGCAGTTTGGGACAGAGTAATGAAAAACTGTTTTTT
TRBJ2-5	.	.	TRBV4-1	CASSQIGRGTQYF	TGCGCCAGCAGCCAGATAGGGAGAGGGACCCAGTACTTC
TRBJ2-2	.	.	TRBV11-2	CASSLVRGKGELFF	TGTGCCAGCAGCTTAGTAAGGGGGAAAGGGGAGCTGTTTTTT
TRBJ2-7	.	.	TRBV18	CASSPGRGSYEQYF	TGTGCCAGCTCACCTGGCCGGGGTTCCTACGAGCAGTACTTC
TRBJ2-1	TRBD2	once	TRBV4-1	CASSPREGEFFEQFF	TGCGCCAGCAGCCCCCGGGAGGGGGAGTTTTTTGAGCAGTTCTTC
TRBJ2-3	TRBD2	.	TRBV10-3	CAIHGETSEPSTDTQYF	TGTGCCATCCATGGGGAAACTAGCGAACCAAGCACAGATACGCAGTATTTT
TRBJ1-2	TRBD1	.	TRBV28	CASSLGGHPVGYTF	TGTGCCAGCAGCTTAGGGGGCCATCCGGTGGGCTACACCTTC
TRBJ1-2	TRBD1	.	TRBV15	CATSRSPTGDLGGYTF	TGTGCCACCAGCAGATCCCCAACAGGGGATCTCGGGGGCTACACCTTC
TRBJ1-4	TRBD1	.	TRBV7-9	CASSLGPDRGGTNEKLFF	TGTGCCAGCAGCTTAGGGCCCGACAGGGGAGGGACTAATGAAAAACTGTTTTTT
TRBJ1-2	TRBD1	.	TRBV19	CASSPLGQGANYGYTF	TGTGCCAGTAGCCCTCTCGGACAGGGGGCTAACTATGGCTACACCTTC
TRBJ1-4	TRBD1	.	TRBV7-9	CASSSQSGTVGEQYGKLFF	TGTGCCAGCAGCTCCCAATCCGGGACAGTCGGCGAGCAGTATGGGAAACTGTTTTTT
TRBJ1-3	.	.	TRBV6-6	CASSSSIRGSGNTIYF	TGTGCCAGCAGTTCCTCCATCAGGGGATCAGGAAACACCATATATTTT
TRBJ2-3	.	.	TRBV14	CASSPTGGTSTDTQYF	TGTGCCAGCAGCCCGACCGGAGGAACAAGCACAGATACGCAGTATTTT
TRBJ1-6	.	.	TRBV28	CASSSPGAQGNSPLHF	TGTGCCAGCAGTTCTCCAGGGGCGCAGGGTAATTCACCCCTCCACTTT
TRBJ2-1	TRBD2	.	TRBV27	CASSLRGGHYNEQFF	TGTGCCAGCAGCCTACGCGGGGGGCACTACAATGAGCAGTTCTTC
TRBJ1-1	.	.	TRBV7-8	CASSLVGGQEDTEAFF	TGTGCCAGCAGCTTAGTTGGAGGGCAAGAGGACACTGAAGCTTTCTTT
TRBJ1-2	.	.	TRBV28	CASRMSQGYGYTF	TGTGCCAGCAGAATGAGTCAGGGGTATGGCTACACCTTC
TRBJ2-3	.	.	TRBV7-8	CASRGVITDTQYF	TGTGCCAGCCGCGGAGTTATCACAGATACGCAGTATTTT
TRBJ2-7	TRBD1	.	TRBV2	CASIIVRDSPYEQYF	TGTGCCAGCATTATCGTCCGGGACAGCCCCTACGAGCAGTACTTC
TRBJ1-1	.	.	TRBV28	CASRGTPQGSNTEAFF	TGTGCCAGCAGAGGAACTCCACAGGGTTCGAACACTGAAGCTTTCTTT
TRBJ1-5	.	.	TRBV4-1	CASSQPGQRPQHF	TGCGCCAGCAGCCAACCTGGACAGCGGCCCCAGCATTTT
TRBJ2-5	.	.	TRBV29-1	CSVEGAAETQYF	TGCAGCGTTGAAGGAGCGGCGGAGACCCAGTACTTC